This paragraph reports one T cell receptor beta chain. Its antigen remains undetermined. Base quality data are lacking; no much larger clone is found one base away. Trimming takes 5 bases from V and 8 bases from J, and the germline ends sit 18 bases apart. The CDR3 sequence holds 14 residues, the cysteine and phenylalanine included. Only CDR3 DNA is held: 42 bases, read in frame from base 1. The CDR1 and CDR2 encoded by the germline V gene are MDHEN and SYDVKM. The data derive from a study of OX40 agonist ivuxolimab in advanced cancers. Study-wide context: The costimulatory receptor OX40 (CD134) was targeted by ivuxolimab, a fully human IgG2 agonistic monoclonal antibody. Three dose-escalation patients achieved partial responses, one with hepatocellular carcinoma and two with cutaneous melanoma. In the dose-escalation cohort, more than 80% of patients were male, and the mean age was 60 years with a range of 23 to 79. Among the approximately 54 dose-escalation patients, some 19 had hepatocellular carcinoma, approximately 15 melanoma, 9 renal cell carcinoma and 9 head and neck cancer. The monotherapy dose-escalation portion (N of about 50 patients) of the phase I ivuxolimab trial is reported in the paper. The purpose of peripheral TCRbeta sequencing was to test whether ivuxolimab changed TCR sequence diversity and led to clonal T-cell expansion. Patients were allowed to have had prior anti-PD-1, anti-PD-L1 or anti-CTLA-4 therapy, and roughly 40% of the dose-escalation patients had been treated with checkpoint inhibitors. Intravenous ivuxolimab was administered to patients every 2 weeks at six dose levels: 0.01, 0.1, 0.3, 1.5, 3 and 10 mg/kg.

Study-level results and caveats: Clonal expansion of both CD4+ and CD8+ blood T cells was observed from baseline to week 6 at doses 0.1 to 3.0 mg/kg. Which antigens the clonally expanded peripheral T cells were specific for was not determined. Low levels of normalized T-cell clonal expansion were also shown by some nonresponding patients. In the 0.1-3.0 mg/kg groups, partial responders were among the patients with the lowest normalized peripheral clonal expansion, particularly in CD8+ T cells. After ivuxolimab, CD8+ T cells had more expanded clones than CD4+ T cells on average.

The trial excluded patients who had a history of autoimmune disease or who were on systemic immunosuppression. Peripheral blood for TCR sequencing was drawn from every dose cohort at baseline, at cycle 4 day 1 and at cycle 7 day 1. The samples were drawn from a first-in-human, open-label, multicenter phase I dose-escalation trial of ivuxolimab. The trial enrolled adults with locally advanced or metastatic head and neck squamous cell, hepatocellular, melanoma or renal cell carcinoma. Before TCR sequencing, CD4+ T cells and CD8+ T cells were sorted from peripheral blood as separate populations. Genomic DNA was isolated from the sorted cells so that the TCRbeta CDR3 region could be sequenced. The immunoSEQ Assay was used to sequence the TCRbeta CDR3 regions. The clones in this table, taken by TCRdb from immuneACCESS, are in-frame only. Not every clone is retained; where verified, under half of the shortfall comes from an unresolved V gene, and the cause of the rest is unknown. The sample table lists about 70,000 clones, approximately 85% of them with a count of one. The top ten clonotypes cover 0.5% to 0.6% of the sample.

Recombination linked TRBV28 to TRBJ1-1, and the D gene may be TRBD1, 5 bases matching. The material sequenced was CD4+ or CD8+ T cells sorted from blood, taken in a trial of the OX40 agonist ivuxolimab. The receptor was derived from an adult with an advanced solid tumor such as melanoma, head and neck, liver or kidney cancer. The bases read TGTGCCAGCAGTATTTCGGGGGGATCTATGGAAGCTTTCTTT. It specifies CASSISGGSMEAFF.